These 19 T cell receptor beta chains were all obtained from the same sample, sequenced in a study of CD8 T cell repertoires and HIV-1 epitope variants. No antigens are known for them. The table came from immunoSEQ multiplex PCR; TCRdb's copy has only in-frame clones and leaves some out. The sample holds a few thousand clones, 55% to 70% seen once. The sample was cultured CD8+ T cells derived from PBMCs. The source is a male donor with HIV.

J is TRBJ2-5 and V is TRBV4-3; D uncertain. Trimming stripped 5 bases from V and 5 bases from J, with 12 bases between. The CDR3 is 13 residues long. Germline loops: CDR1 LGHNA, CDR2 YSLEER. CDR3 nucleotides: TGCGCCAGCAGCTCCCTTCTCACGGAGACCCAGTACTTC. The encoded protein is CASSSLLTETQYF.

This sequence joins TRBV4-3 and TRBJ2-2; D possibly corresponds to TRBD1 (5 bases). The germline gives CDR1 LGHNA, CDR2 YSLEER. The CDR3 covers 14 residues. The V gene lost 5 bases and the J gene lost 2 bases, with 9 bases spanning the gap. The CDR3 loop reads CASSYGQNTGELFF. In DNA, the CDR3 is TGCGCCAGCAGCTACGGACAAAACACCGGGGAGCTGTTTTTT.

The chain has TRBV4-2 and TRBJ1-2; no reliable D call. V dropped 4 bases and J dropped 3 bases, with 18 bases sitting between them. Germline V lookup: CDR1 LGHNA, CDR2 YNFKEQ. The CDR3 sequence is 16 residues long. CDR3 protein: CASSPWPVELDYGYTF. Written as DNA, the CDR3 is TGTGCCAGCAGCCCTTGGCCGGTAGAATTGGACTATGGCTACACCTTC.

The chain links TRBV7-9 to TRBJ2-2; a possible D gene is TRBD1 (6 bases). Trimming shortened V by 9 bases and J by 7 bases, and 12 bases separated the two germline ends. The CDR3 is made up of 12 amino acids. CDR1 SEHNR and CDR2 FQNEAQ come from the germline V gene (reference sequence). Here the CDR3 DNA reads TGTGCCAGGGGACAATCGGACGGGGAGCTGTTTTTT. As protein: CARGQSDGELFF.

This chain uses TRBV19 with TRBJ2-7; no clear D. The CDR3 runs to 12 residues. V lost 1 base, J lost 7 bases, and 8 bases lay in between. From germline, CDR1 is LNHDA and CDR2 SQIVND (reference sequence). The CDR3 region has the DNA TGTGCCAGTAGTATAGGGGCAGAGGAGCAGTACTTC. Translation: CASSIGAEEQYF.

The V gene is TRBV6-6, the J gene TRBJ1-5; 7 bases fit TRBD1. Germline CDR1 MNHNY, CDR2 SVGAGI (reference sequence). V lost 0 bases to trimming and J lost 8 bases; unmatched junction nucleotides: 7. The CDR3 length is 15 residues. CDR3 residues: CASSYSRQGNEPQHF. In nucleotides, the CDR3 is TGTGCCAGCAGTTACTCGCGACAGGGTAATGAGCCCCAGCATTTT.

The chain is built from TRBV6-1 and TRBJ2-3; TRBD1 aligns across 11 bases. Looked up from germline, CDR1 is MNHNS and CDR2 is SASEGT. This CDR3 is 15 amino acids long. V was clipped by 1 base and J by 4 bases; unmatched bases: 1. CDR3 bases: TGTGCCAGCAGTGAAGGGACAGGGGGCGCAGATACGCAGTATTTT. It encodes CASSEGTGGADTQYF.

V is TRBV7-3 and J is TRBJ1-6; D remains ambiguous. The V end lost 3 bases, the J end lost 0 bases, and 6 bases lay between the germline ends. Germline loops: CDR1 SGHTA, CDR2 FQGTGA. The CDR3 is 15 residues long. The CDR3 region has the DNA TGTGCCAGCAGCTTCGAGAGCTCCTATAATTCACCCCTCCACTTT. Translated: CASSFESSYNSPLHF.

J is TRBJ1-1 and V is TRBV27; D remains unclear. This CDR3 comprises 15 residues. V was shortened by 2 bases and J by 4 bases, with 14 bases between the two germline ends. Germline loops: CDR1 MNHEY, CDR2 SMNVEV (reference sequence). This CDR3 is CASSLILRAGTEAFF. CDR3 DNA sequence: TGTGCCAGCAGTTTAATATTGAGGGCTGGCACTGAAGCTTTCTTT.

The rearrangement uses TRBV5-4 and TRBJ1-2; D ambiguous. The germline V gene encodes CDR1 SGHNT and CDR2 YYREEE (reference sequence). The CDR3 contains 14 residues. With 0 bases removed from V and 5 bases from J, the gap between germline ends came to 11 bases. CDR3 DNA: TGTGCCAGCAGCTTGGAGGTTGGGAGGTATGGCTACACCTTC. Translating gives CASSLEVGRYGYTF.

The CDR3 nucleotides are TGCGCCAGCTCCTATAGCGGGGGCCCTACATCCTACAATGAGCAGTTCTTC. Protein: CASSYSGGPTSYNEQFF. This chain uses TRBV5-1 with TRBJ2-1, with 9 bases identical to TRBD2. V shed 7 bases, J shed 1 base, and the junction held 12 bases outside the gene matches. The CDR3 sequence is 17 residues long. Germline lookup yields CDR1 SGHRS and CDR2 YFSETQ. Using reference TRBV5-1 and TRBJ2-1 for the parts outside the CDR3, the full variable domain is KAGVTQTPRYLIKTRGQQVTLSCSPISGHRSVSWYQQTPGQGLQFLFEYFSETQRNKGNFPGRFSGRQFSNSRSEMNVSTLELGDSALYLCASSYSGGPTSYNEQFFGPGTRLTVL.

The chain is built from TRBV7-9 and TRBJ1-2, with D perhaps TRBD1 (5 bases). This CDR3 has 15 residues. From germline, CDR1 is SEHNR and CDR2 FQNEAQ (reference sequence). V was trimmed by 4 bases and J by 2 bases, leaving 14 bases between them. CDR3 residues: CASSSGDGKNYGYTF. As DNA, the CDR3 is TGTGCCAGCAGCTCCGGGGACGGGAAAAACTATGGCTACACCTTC.

The chain links TRBV9 to TRBJ1-5, with unresolved D. The V and J ends lost 6 bases and 1 base respectively, with 8 bases between them. Germline lookup yields CDR1 SGDLS and CDR2 YYNGEE. CDR3 length: 13 amino acids. As DNA, the CDR3 is TGTGCCAGCAACGAAGGGAGCAATCAGCCCCAGCATTTT. This gives the protein CASNEGSNQPQHF.

This chain connects TRBV7-6 to TRBJ2-1; 14 nucleotides align to TRBD2. CDR1 is SGHVS and CDR2 is FNYEAQ in the germline V gene. The CDR3 loop spans 16 amino acids. V lost 3 bases to trimming and J lost 9 bases; unmatched junction nucleotides: 7. CDR3 sequence (DNA): TGTGCCAGCAGCTTGGGGACTAGCGGGAGCAACGGTGAGCAGTTCTTC. Translated, it gives CASSLGTSGSNGEQFF.

The rearrangement joins TRBV7-6 to TRBJ2-2; 10 bases agree with TRBD1. The CDR3 consists of 15 residues. J was trimmed by 4 bases and V by 1 base; bases with no gene match: 0. The V gene's germline CDR1 is SGHVS and CDR2 FNYEAQ. The CDR3 region is CASSLGQGATGELFF. The DNA for the CDR3 is TGTGCCAGCAGCTTAGGACAGGGGGCCACCGGGGAGCTGTTTTTT.

V usage is TRBV6-5 and J usage is TRBJ2-5, with TRBD2 matching over 14 bases. With 4 bases clipped from V and 3 bases from J, the junction kept 4 bases outside the gene matches. The CDR3 consists of 16 residues. Per the germline V gene, CDR1 is MNHEY and CDR2 is SVGAGI. The CDR3 loop reads CASSFMTSGGEETQYF. In DNA, the CDR3 is TGTGCCAGCAGTTTTATGACTAGCGGGGGGGAAGAGACCCAGTACTTC.

The V and J genes are TRBV6-1 and TRBJ1-5; D unclear. Germline CDR1 MNHNS, CDR2 SASEGT. The CDR3 sequence is 15 residues long. The germline V and J ends were trimmed by 1 base and 4 bases, with 11 bases remaining between them. The CDR3 bases are TGTGCCAGCAGTGAAGGGGGAAATCTGAATCAGCCCCAGCATTTT. Its translation is CASSEGGNLNQPQHF.

The rearrangement joins TRBV7-3 to TRBJ2-4; D remains unclear. This CDR3 is built from 13 residues. Germline V CDR1 and CDR2: SGHTA, FQGTGA. V lost 5 bases to trimming and J lost 4 bases, with 9 bases between them. DNA of the CDR3: TGTGCCAGCAGCCCGTCCCCGAAAAACATTCAGTACTTC. Translation gives CASSPSPKNIQYF.

This clone was detected only once. This CDR3 reads CASSLSTGNQPQHF. The CDR3 DNA reads TGTGCCAGCAGTTTATCGACAGGAAATCAGCCCCAGCATTTT. The genes are TRBV27 and TRBJ1-5, with D maybe TRBD1 (6 bases). V dropped 0 bases and J dropped 4 bases, with 7 bases sitting between them. This CDR3 comprises 14 residues. Germline loops: CDR1 MNHEY, CDR2 SMNVEV (reference sequence).